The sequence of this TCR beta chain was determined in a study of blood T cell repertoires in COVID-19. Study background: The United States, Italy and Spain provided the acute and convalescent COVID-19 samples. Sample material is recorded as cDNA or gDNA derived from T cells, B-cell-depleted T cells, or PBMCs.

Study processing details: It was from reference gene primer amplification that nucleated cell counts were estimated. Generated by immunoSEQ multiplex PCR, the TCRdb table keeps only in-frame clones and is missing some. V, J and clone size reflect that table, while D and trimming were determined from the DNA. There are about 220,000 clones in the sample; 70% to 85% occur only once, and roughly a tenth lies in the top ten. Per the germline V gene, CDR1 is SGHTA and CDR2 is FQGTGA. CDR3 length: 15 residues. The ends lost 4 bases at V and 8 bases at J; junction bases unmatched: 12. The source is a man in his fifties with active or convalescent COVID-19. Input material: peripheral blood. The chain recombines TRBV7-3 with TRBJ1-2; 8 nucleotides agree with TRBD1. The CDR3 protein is CASSSRDRPLGGYTF. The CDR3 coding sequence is TGTGCCAGCAGCTCCCGGGACAGGCCCCTCGGCGGCTACACCTTC.